Listed here are 4 T cell receptor beta chains from one sample, sequenced in a study of CD8 T cells in ankylosing spondylitis. General study points: Characteristic of ankylosing spondylitis blood, it appeared, was a TCR beta motif comprising several highly homologous variants.

TCRdb itself ran the 5' RACE reads through MiXCR, one entry per CDR3 protein. The table records hundreds of thousands of distinct CDR3 sequences, around 11% of them present only once. No antigen has been identified for these receptors. The sample was blood, either unsorted or a sorted T cell fraction (not recorded which). These receptors were taken from a male donor with ankylosing spondylitis.

This clonotype has just a few counts. The V and J genes are TRBV7-2 and TRBJ2-2; TRBD2 matches at 7 bases. V trimming: 7 bases; J trimming: 6 bases; junction bases outside the gene matches: 17. Germline lookup yields CDR1 SGHTA and CDR2 FQGNSA. This CDR3 region has 17 residues. CDR3: CASTSPPVGGPSGELFF. The CDR3 coding sequence is TGTGCCAGCACCAGCCCCCCGGTGGGAGGGCCCTCCGGGGAGCTGTTTTTT.

This clonotype showed up just a few times. The chain links TRBV5-1 to TRBJ1-3, with D unresolved. Deletions cut 0 bases from V and 2 bases from J, with 6 bases between. This CDR3 contains 14 residues. Germline V lookup: CDR1 SGHRS, CDR2 YFSETQ. In DNA, the CDR3 is TGCGCCAGCAGCTTGGGGGAAGCTGGAAACACCATATATTTT. As protein: CASSLGEAGNTIYF.

V usage is TRBV5-1 and J usage is TRBJ1-5; 9 bases are a match to TRBD1. V lost 4 bases and J lost 3; bases outside the gene matches: 8. The CDR3 contains 16 residues. CDR1 is SGHRS and CDR2 is YFSETQ in the germline V gene. As DNA, the CDR3 is TGCGCCAGCAGCGCCGGGACAGGGATTTCCAATCAGCCCCAGCATTTT. Its protein is CASSAGTGISNQPQHF.

This chain links TRBV11-2 with TRBJ2-2; 11 bases are a match to TRBD2. With 5 bases clipped from V and 8 bases from J, the junction kept 4 bases outside the gene matches. Germline V gene sequence: CDR1 SGHAT, CDR2 FQNNGV. The CDR3 runs 14 residues. The chain's CDR3 is CASSRLAGLGELFF. The CDR3 nucleotides are TGTGCCAGCAGCCGACTAGCGGGGCTTGGGGAGCTGTTTTTT.